These 31 T cell receptor beta chains share one sample of origin, sequenced in a study of T cells in localized non-small cell lung cancer. Libraries were prepared by immunoSEQ multiplex PCR; TCRdb keeps only in-frame clonotypes and omits some of them. The profile covers 26,000 or so clones, with approximately 90% appearing a single time and approximately 2.7% taken by the ten largest. Sample: peripheral blood, taken before any cancer treatment. The receptors were sampled from a woman aged 18-49 years with stage I lung adenocarcinoma.

This rearrangement joins TRBV2 to TRBJ2-1, with no clear D. V was shortened by 3 bases and J by 9 bases, with 9 bases between the two germline ends. The length of the CDR3 is 12 residues. CDR1 is SNHLY and CDR2 is FYNNEI in the germline V gene. CDR3 sequence reads: CASSERRFEQFF. The DNA of the CDR3 is TGTGCCAGCAGTGAGCGTCGATTTGAGCAGTTCTTC.

The chain has TRBV11-3 and TRBJ2-6; TRBD2 aligns across 8 bases. Germline-derived CDR1 and CDR2 are SGHNT and YENEEA. This CDR3 contains 16 residues. With V trimmed by 7 bases and J by 0 bases, 5 bases remained unmatched. The CDR3 region is CASTRGGTSGANVLTF. The CDR3 DNA sequence: TGTGCCAGCACCCGGGGGGGCACCTCTGGGGCCAACGTCCTGACTTTC.

J is TRBJ2-5 and V is TRBV2; 7 positions agree with TRBD1. After removal of 5 bases from V and 2 bases from J, the junction contained 11 bases not matched to a gene. The CDR3 has 16 residues. Germline assignment: CDR1 SNHLY and CDR2 FYNNEI. Here the CDR3 reads CASSFDRDRPQETQYF. The CDR3, as DNA: TGTGCCAGCAGTTTTGACAGGGATAGGCCGCAAGAGACCCAGTACTTC.

The chain combines TRBV6-6 with TRBJ2-5, with D perhaps matching TRBD1 (7 bases). Trimming left V 2 bases short and J 0 bases short, with 13 bases between. CDR1 and CDR2 (germline): MNHNY, SVGAGI (reference sequence). There are 16 residues in the CDR3. The chain's CDR3 is CASSYAGQQYQETQYF. CDR3 coding DNA: TGTGCCAGCAGTTACGCGGGACAGCAGTACCAAGAGACCCAGTACTTC.

The chain couples TRBV7-9 to TRBJ1-1, with D perhaps TRBD1 (6 bases). The germline V and J ends were trimmed by 6 bases and 1 base, with 9 bases remaining between them. The CDR3 sequence is 13 residues long. Germline V gene sequence: CDR1 SEHNR, CDR2 FQNEAQ (reference sequence). In DNA form, the CDR3 reads TGTGCCAGCAGTTTACAGGGGAACACTGAAGCTTTCTTT. As protein: CASSLQGNTEAFF.

The CDR3 DNA follows: TGCGCCAGCAGCACGGACTGGACGAACACCATATATTTT. Its protein product is CASSTDWTNTIYF. The V gene is TRBV5-1, the J gene TRBJ1-3; no reliable D call. This CDR3 comprises 13 residues. The germline CDR1 and CDR2 sequences are SGHRS and YFSETQ. V lost 4 bases to trimming and J lost 7 bases, with 12 bases between them.

This chain joins TRBV5-4 and TRBJ2-7; the D gene is possibly TRBD2 (5 bases). The CDR3 covers 15 residues. The V gene's germline CDR1 is SGHNT and CDR2 YYREEE (reference sequence). Trimming took 0 bases from V and 3 from J, leaving 13 bases between them. The CDR3 region is CASSLGTGGIYEQYF. The CDR3 DNA sequence: TGTGCCAGCAGCTTGGGAACTGGAGGAATCTACGAGCAGTACTTC.

The chain uses TRBV7-9 and TRBJ1-2; maybe TRBD1 (5 bases). Trimming stripped 3 bases from V and 4 bases from J, with 15 bases between. This CDR3 has 15 amino acids. Per the germline V gene, CDR1 is SEHNR and CDR2 is FQNEAQ (reference sequence). The CDR3 is CASSFDSVRIYGYTF. CDR3 sequence (DNA): TGTGCCAGCAGCTTCGACAGCGTCCGAATCTATGGCTACACCTTC.

This rearrangement joins TRBV7-9 to TRBJ2-3; no definite D call. V shed 8 bases and J shed 6 bases, with 15 bases lying between them. The germline V gene encodes CDR1 SEHNR and CDR2 FQNEAQ (reference sequence). This CDR3 contains 13 residues. The CDR3 loop reads CASGSIKADTQYF. The CDR3, as DNA: TGTGCCAGCGGGTCGATTAAGGCGGATACGCAGTATTTT. Using reference TRBV7-9 and TRBJ2-3 for the parts outside the CDR3, the full variable domain is DTGVSQNPRHKITKRGQNVTFRCDPISEHNRLYWYRQTLGQGPEFLTYFQNEAQLEKSRLLSDRFSAERPKGSFSTLEIQRTEQGDSAMYLCASGSIKADTQYFGPGTRLTVL.

CDR3 residues: CASTPAGSGSPRDTQYF. For the CDR3, the DNA is TGTGCCAGCACCCCCGCTGGTAGCGGGAGTCCAAGAGATACGCAGTATTTT. The chain joins TRBV13 to TRBJ2-3, with TRBD2 matching over 9 bases. V was clipped by 7 bases and J by 5 bases; unmatched bases: 16. The CDR3 spans 17 residues. From germline, CDR1 is PRHDT and CDR2 FYEKMQ (reference sequence). Complete variable domain (other parts from reference TRBV13 and TRBJ2-3): AAGVIQSPRHLIKEKRETATLKCYPIPRHDTVYWYQQGPGQDPQFLISFYEKMQSDKGSIPDRFSAQQFSDYHSELNMSSLELGDSALYFCASTPAGSGSPRDTQYFGPGTRLTVL.

The rearrangement joins TRBV18 to TRBJ2-7; maybe TRBD2 (5 bases). V shed 3 bases and J shed 9 bases, with 12 bases lying between them. This CDR3 comprises 12 residues. The germline V gene has CDR1 KGHSH and CDR2 LQKENI. As DNA, the CDR3 is TGTGCCAGCTCACCCTCGGCGGGTGGGCAGTACTTC. Amino acid sequence: CASSPSAGGQYF. Variable domain in full (rest from reference TRBV18 and TRBJ2-7): NAGVMQNPRHLVRRRGQEARLRCSPMKGHSHVYWYRQLPEEGLKFMVYLQKENIIDESGMPKERFSAEFPKEGPSILRIQQVVRGDSAAYFCASSPSAGGQYFGPGTRLTVT.

Of note for this clone: The sample carries other DNA sequences with the same CDR3. J is TRBJ1-5 and V is TRBV18; no reliable D call. In germline, CDR1 is KGHSH, CDR2 LQKENI. With 2 bases removed from V and 0 bases from J, the gap between germline ends came to 5 bases. The CDR3 covers 14 residues. The chain's CDR3 is CASSPDYSNQPQHF. CDR3 nucleotide sequence: TGTGCCAGCTCACCAGACTATAGCAATCAGCCCCAGCATTTT.

The rearrangement links TRBV5-1 to TRBJ2-2; TRBD1 matches at 10 bases. The germline V gene encodes CDR1 SGHRS and CDR2 YFSETQ. This CDR3 spans 15 amino acids. J lost 5 bases, V lost 2 bases, and 3 bases had no gene match. The CDR3 bases are TGCGCCAGCAGCTTCCGGGACAGGGGAACCGGGGAGCTGTTTTTT. This encodes CASSFRDRGTGELFF.

The chain carries TRBV5-1 and TRBJ2-1, with a weak D call TRBD2 (5 bases). This CDR3 has 15 residues. CDR1 is SGHRS and CDR2 is YFSETQ in the germline V gene. The ends were cut back, 2 bases at V and 0 bases at J, with 9 bases in the middle. Here the CDR3 DNA reads TGCGCCAGCAGCTTAATAGCGAGCTCCTACAATGAGCAGTTCTTC. Translated: CASSLIASSYNEQFF.

This chain connects TRBV28 to TRBJ2-1; 12 bases are shared with TRBD2. V lost 6 bases and J lost 9; bases outside the gene matches: 3. Germline assignment: CDR1 MDHEN and CDR2 SYDVKM. This CDR3 has 13 residues. CDR3 protein: CASSRTSGTEQFF. The CDR3 bases are TGTGCCAGCAGCCGGACTAGCGGGACTGAGCAGTTCTTC. The whole variable domain, remainder taken from reference TRBV28 and TRBJ2-1, is DVKVTQSSRYLVKRTGEKVFLECVQDMDHENMFWYRQDPGLGLRLIYFSYDVKMKEKGDIPEGYSVSREKKERFSLILESASTNQTSMYLCASSRTSGTEQFFGPGTRLTVL.

The CDR3 loop is CASKLAGPGETQYF. CDR3 DNA: TGTGCCAGCAAACTAGCGGGACCGGGGGAGACCCAGTACTTC. The chain carries TRBV27 and TRBJ2-5; 10 bases match TRBD2. The ends lost 7 bases at V and 5 bases at J; junction bases unmatched: 7. Germline V gene lookup returns CDR1 MNHEY and CDR2 SMNVEV (reference sequence). The CDR3 loop spans 14 amino acids.

This chain connects TRBV15 to TRBJ2-1; D tentatively reads TRBD1 or TRBD2 (6 bases each). This CDR3 region has 15 residues. The V gene lost 5 bases and the J gene lost 7 bases, with 18 bases spanning the gap. Germline V lookup: CDR1 LNHNV, CDR2 YYDKDF (reference sequence). The CDR3: CATSLKGAGQNEQFF. The CDR3 nucleotides read TGTGCCACCAGCCTAAAGGGTGCGGGACAAAATGAGCAGTTCTTC. The full variable domain, its missing parts supplied by reference TRBV15 and TRBJ2-1, is DAMVIQNPRYQVTQFGKPVTLSCSQTLNHNVMYWYQQKSSQAPKLLFHYYDKDFNNEADTPDNFQSRRPNTSFCFLDIRSPGLGDTAMYLCATSLKGAGQNEQFFGPGTRLTVL.

The V and J genes are TRBV9 and TRBJ2-5; the match to TRBD2 covers 8 bases. The CDR3 runs 14 residues. Germline V CDR1 and CDR2: SGDLS, YYNGEE. J was trimmed by 5 bases and V by 3 bases; bases with no gene match: 6. In nucleotides, the CDR3 is TGTGCCAGCAGCGGAAGTTCGGGGGGGGAGACCCAGTACTTC. Protein sequence: CASSGSSGGETQYF.

This rearrangement joins TRBV28 to TRBJ1-3; D not certain. The CDR3 is 13 amino acids. The germline V gene encodes CDR1 MDHEN and CDR2 SYDVKM. With 5 bases removed from V and 2 bases from J, the gap between germline ends came to 7 bases. The CDR3 bases are TGTGCCAGCAGTCTCGGGGCTGGAAACACCATATATTTT. Amino acids: CASSLGAGNTIYF. Using reference TRBV28 and TRBJ1-3 for the parts outside the CDR3, the full variable domain is DVKVTQSSRYLVKRTGEKVFLECVQDMDHENMFWYRQDPGLGLRLIYFSYDVKMKEKGDIPEGYSVSREKKERFSLILESASTNQTSMYLCASSLGAGNTIYFGEGSWLTVV.

The chain carries TRBV5-4 and TRBJ2-7, with 7 nucleotides matching TRBD2. Germline CDR1 reads SGHNT; CDR2 reads YYREEE (reference sequence). V dropped 3 bases and J dropped 5; count of bases not matched to a gene: 2. This CDR3 has 12 amino acids. The CDR3 is CASSSGTNEQYF. The CDR3 coding sequence is TGTGCCAGCAGCTCCGGGACTAACGAGCAGTACTTC.

This chain joins TRBV7-9 and TRBJ2-4, with TRBD1 identical over 7 bases. In germline, CDR1 is SEHNR, CDR2 FQNEAQ (reference sequence). This CDR3 is 15 amino acids long. V gave up 4 bases and J gave up 3 bases; unmatched junction bases: 6. This chain's CDR3 is CASSSSRGSKNIQYF. The CDR3 nucleotides are TGTGCCAGCAGCTCAAGCAGGGGGAGCAAAAACATTCAGTACTTC.

The genes are TRBV7-9 and TRBJ2-4; tentatively, D is TRBD2 (6 bases). Germline CDR1 reads SEHNR; CDR2 reads FQNEAQ (reference sequence). The CDR3 is 14 amino acids. V lost 7 bases and J lost 0, with 10 bases in between. In DNA, the CDR3 is TGTGCCAGCACTTTGGGAGGAGCCAAAAACATTCAGTACTTC. As protein: CASTLGGAKNIQYF.

This clone occurred a few times. The V call is TRBV4-1, the J call TRBJ1-5, with D possibly being TRBD1 (5 bases). The ends were cut back, 2 bases at V and 4 bases at J, with 18 bases in the middle. The CDR3 covers 17 residues. The germline gives CDR1 MGHRA, CDR2 YSYEKL. The CDR3 DNA reads as TGCGCCAGCAGCCAAACTCGCCTAAGGGGTCCGAATCAGCCCCAGCATTTT. This encodes CASSQTRLRGPNQPQHF.

The chain uses TRBV30 and TRBJ2-3, with TRBD1 matching over 7 bases. CDR1 and CDR2 (germline): GTSNPN, SVGIG (reference sequence). This CDR3 spans 16 amino acids. V shed 0 bases, J shed 0 bases, and the junction held 6 bases outside the gene matches. The CDR3 region is CAWSVSGQSSTDTQYF. The CDR3 bases are TGTGCCTGGAGTGTATCGGGACAGTCTAGCACAGATACGCAGTATTTT.

The rearrangement uses TRBV11-2 and TRBJ1-5; D is perhaps TRBD1 (5 bases). CDR3 length equals 14 residues. V lost 1 base and J lost 2, with 6 bases in between. CDR1 is SGHAT, CDR2 FQNNGV, per germline. CDR3 in amino acids: CASSLGGGNQPQHF. For the CDR3, the DNA is TGTGCCAGCAGCTTAGGGGGCGGCAATCAGCCCCAGCATTTT.

The chain employs TRBV27 and TRBJ2-3, with D possibly TRBD2 on 6 matching bases. The germline CDR1 and CDR2 sequences are MNHEY and SMNVEV (reference sequence). Trimming shortened V by 2 bases and J by 1 base, and 16 bases separated the two germline ends. The CDR3 is 17 amino acids. CDR3 loop: CASSLDASAIRTDTQYF. CDR3 DNA sequence: TGTGCCAGCAGTTTAGACGCTAGCGCAATACGCACAGATACGCAGTATTTT.

The chain has TRBV5-1 and TRBJ2-2; D is unresolved. Trimming shortened V by 0 bases and J by 0 bases, and 12 bases separated the two germline ends. The CDR3 totals 17 residues. CDR1 and CDR2 from the germline V gene are SGHRS and YFSETQ. Here the CDR3 DNA reads TGCGCCAGCAGCTTGGATGTGTGGGTTTCGAACACCGGGGAGCTGTTTTTT. It yields the protein CASSLDVWVSNTGELFF.

The chain is built from TRBV7-6 and TRBJ2-7, with 8 positions matching TRBD1. The CDR3 length is 15 residues. CDR1 SGHVS and CDR2 FNYEAQ come from the germline V gene. V lost 1 base to trimming and J lost 3 bases; unmatched junction nucleotides: 5. CDR3 nucleotides: TGTGCCAGCAGCTTAGTTCATGGGACAGGCTACGAGCAGTACTTC. Translated, it gives CASSLVHGTGYEQYF.

The genes are TRBV7-2 and TRBJ2-7; perhaps TRBD2 as D (6 bases). The CDR3 extends over 13 amino acids. Germline assignment: CDR1 SGHTA and CDR2 FQGNSA. The germline V and J ends were trimmed by 1 base and 6 bases, with 10 bases remaining between them. CDR3 nucleotide sequence: TGTGCCAGCAGCTTAGATTTCGGGGGCGAGCAGTACTTC. It specifies CASSLDFGGEQYF.

The chain employs TRBV7-9 and TRBJ2-5, with D hard to call. The ends were cut back, 2 bases at V and 5 bases at J, with 9 bases in the middle. The germline CDR1 and CDR2 sequences are SEHNR and FQNEAQ (reference sequence). The CDR3 length is 13 residues. CDR3 in amino acids: CASSLMAEETQYF. In DNA form, the CDR3 reads TGTGCCAGCAGCTTAATGGCGGAGGAGACCCAGTACTTC.

The chain is built from TRBV5-8 and TRBJ2-1; D remains ambiguous. This CDR3 comprises 14 residues. V lost 2 bases and J 9 bases, leaving 15 bases between the germline ends. In germline, CDR1 is SGHTS, CDR2 YDEGEE. The CDR3, as DNA: TGTGCCAGCAGCTTCAAAGTCTACATTAGTGAGCAGTTCTTC. It is translated as CASSFKVYISEQFF. Full variable domain (outside the CDR3, taken from reference TRBV5-8 and TRBJ2-1): EAGVTQSPTHLIKTRGQQATLRCSPISGHTSVYWYQQALGLGLQFLLWYDEGEERNRGNFPPRFSGRQFPNYSSELNVNALELEDSALYLCASSFKVYISEQFFGPGTRLTVL.